These 15 T cell receptor beta chains originate from one sample sequenced in a study of T cell responses to AZD1222 COVID-19 vaccine. Some clones are missing from TCRdb's copy, which holds only in-frame ones; the method was immunoSEQ multiplex PCR. The sample carries 200,000 to 250,000 clones, approximately 94% recorded once. The sequenced sample was peripheral blood, obtained 28 days after the second dose of the MenACWY control vaccine. All receptors derive from an adult who received the MenACWY meningococcal vaccine as a control.

The J gene is TRBJ2-5, the V gene TRBV7-8, with 8 bases that match TRBD2. Looked up from germline, CDR1 is SGHVS and CDR2 is FQNEAQ. The CDR3 extends over 17 amino acids. V dropped 1 base and J dropped 3; count of bases not matched to a gene: 10. This chain's CDR3 is CASSLGPRGAGEETQYF. The CDR3 region has the DNA TGTGCCAGCAGCTTAGGCCCCCGGGGAGCGGGGGAAGAGACCCAGTACTTC. Variable domain in full (rest from reference TRBV7-8 and TRBJ2-5): GAGVSQSPRYKVAKRGQDVALRCDPISGHVSLFWYQQALGQGPEFLTYFQNEAQLDKSGLPSDRFFAERPEGSVSTLKIQRTQQEDSAVYLCASSLGPRGAGEETQYFGPGTRLLVL.

J is TRBJ2-2 and V is TRBV11-3; tentatively, D is TRBD2 (6 bases). Germline CDR1 SGHNT, CDR2 YENEEA. CDR3 length: 13 residues. Deletions cut 5 bases from V and 7 bases from J, with 11 bases between. The CDR3 bases are TGTGCCAGCAGCGTTACTAGCAGCGGGGAGCTGTTTTTT. This encodes CASSVTSSGELFF.

The chain joins TRBV6-8 to TRBJ2-7; 7 bases are shared with TRBD1. The V and J ends lost 5 bases and 2 bases, in that order; junction bases with no gene match: 9. The germline V gene has CDR1 MNHGY and CDR2 SAAAGT. CDR3 length: 15 amino acids. The CDR3 protein is CASSALGDRTYEQYF. Here the CDR3 DNA reads TGTGCCAGCAGTGCTTTAGGGGACAGAACCTACGAGCAGTACTTC.

The chain has TRBV29-1 and TRBJ2-7; D remains unclear. Trimming removed 3 bases from V and 4 bases from J, with 10 bases in between. From germline, CDR1 is SQVTM and CDR2 ANQGSEA. The length of the CDR3 is 12 residues. The CDR3 is CSVDTVDYEQYF. The CDR3 DNA reads as TGCAGCGTTGACACAGTAGATTACGAGCAGTACTTC.

V usage is TRBV6-5 and J usage is TRBJ2-5, with TRBD2 as a possible D gene (5 bases). The ends were cut back, 4 bases at V and 5 bases at J, with 11 bases in the middle. CDR1 and CDR2 (germline): MNHEY, SVGAGI. The CDR3 loop spans 13 amino acids. The CDR3 sequence is CASSSDGGETQYF. DNA for the CDR3: TGTGCCAGCAGTTCGGACGGCGGGGAGACCCAGTACTTC.

This rearrangement joins TRBV5-1 to TRBJ2-7, with 8 bases fitting TRBD1. Germline CDR1 reads SGHRS; CDR2 reads YFSETQ. Trimming at V came to 5 bases and at J to 2 bases, leaving 12 bases not matched to a gene. This CDR3 has 16 residues. The CDR3 DNA sequence: TGCGCCAGCAGAGCCGGGTGGCAGGGGGCGACCTACGAGCAGTACTTC. The encoded protein is CASRAGWQGATYEQYF.

The J gene is TRBJ1-3, the V gene TRBV7-8; D may be TRBD1 (5 bases). Germline lookup yields CDR1 SGHVS and CDR2 FQNEAQ. Deletions cut 1 base from V and 9 bases from J, with 16 bases between. This CDR3 is built from 15 residues. In DNA form, the CDR3 reads TGTGCCAGCAGCTTAGGGACCGGTTTCAGGGCCACCATATATTTT. Its protein is CASSLGTGFRATIYF. The full variable domain, in which reference TRBV7-8 and TRBJ1-3 provide the parts outside the CDR3, is GAGVSQSPRYKVAKRGQDVALRCDPISGHVSLFWYQQALGQGPEFLTYFQNEAQLDKSGLPSDRFFAERPEGSVSTLKIQRTQQEDSAVYLCASSLGTGFRATIYFGEGSWLTVV.

The rearrangement uses TRBV28 and TRBJ1-4, with TRBD1 matching 11 bases. The CDR3 sequence is 13 residues long. After removal of 7 bases from V and 7 bases from J, the junction contained 2 bases not matched to a gene. Germline CDR1 and CDR2: MDHEN and SYDVKM. The CDR3 here is CASMGQGGEKLFF. CDR3 nucleotides: TGTGCCAGCATGGGACAGGGGGGTGAAAAACTGTTTTTT.

J is TRBJ1-1 and V is TRBV18; no reliable D call. This CDR3 region has 16 residues. CDR1 and CDR2 (germline): KGHSH, LQKENI. Trimming left V 3 bases short and J 3 bases short, with 17 bases between. The CDR3 DNA follows: TGTGCCAGCTCACCGGACGGAGGGAATAAGGACACTGAAGCTTTCTTT. It translates to CASSPDGGNKDTEAFF.

The rearrangement joins TRBV30 to TRBJ2-3, with D perhaps TRBD2 (5 bases). Germline assignment: CDR1 GTSNPN and CDR2 SVGIG (reference sequence). This CDR3 spans 15 amino acids. V dropped 3 bases and J dropped 0 bases, with 13 bases sitting between them. CDR3 sequence (DNA): TGTGCCTGGAGCGAGGGCCGCGGGAGCACAGATACGCAGTATTTT. It translates to CAWSEGRGSTDTQYF. The variable domain in full, completed from reference TRBV30 and TRBJ2-3, reads SQTIHQWPATLVQPVGSPLSLECTVEGTSNPNLYWYRQAAGRGLQLLFYSVGIGQISSEVPQNLSASRPQDRQFILSSKKLLLSDSGFYLCAWSEGRGSTDTQYFGPGTRLTVL.

V and J are TRBV10-3 and TRBJ2-2, with D perhaps TRBD2 (5 bases). The V gene's germline CDR1 is ENHRY and CDR2 SYGVKD. This CDR3 spans 18 amino acids. Deletions cut 0 bases from V and 3 bases from J, with 17 bases between. DNA for the CDR3: TGTGCCATCAGTGAGTCGGTGGGAAGGGAGAGGGACACCGGGGAGCTGTTTTTT. Its protein product is CAISESVGRERDTGELFF.

The chain uses TRBV28 and TRBJ1-5; D might be TRBD1 (5 bases). Trimming removed 4 bases from V and 5 bases from J, with 12 bases in between. CDR3 length equals 14 residues. The germline V gene encodes CDR1 MDHEN and CDR2 SYDVKM. The CDR3, as DNA: TGTGCCAGCAGTTGGGGTGCGGGGCATCAGCCCCAGCATTTT. Translated: CASSWGAGHQPQHF. The full variable domain, rest sourced from reference TRBV28 and TRBJ1-5, is DVKVTQSSRYLVKRTGEKVFLECVQDMDHENMFWYRQDPGLGLRLIYFSYDVKMKEKGDIPEGYSVSREKKERFSLILESASTNQTSMYLCASSWGAGHQPQHFGDGTRLSIL.

The chain is built from TRBV27 and TRBJ2-2, with D perhaps matching TRBD2 (7 bases). The CDR3 length is 15 residues. Per the germline V gene, CDR1 is MNHEY and CDR2 is SMNVEV (reference sequence). The V end lost 5 bases, the J end lost 7 bases, and 17 bases lay between the germline ends. CDR3 protein: CASSPLTGGSGELFF. CDR3 in DNA: TGTGCCAGCAGTCCCCTGACAGGCGGGAGCGGGGAGCTGTTTTTT.

Remarks on this clone: This specimen includes other DNA sequences encoding the same CDR3. This sequence joins TRBV10-3 and TRBJ1-5; TRBD1 might be the D (5 bases). The length of the CDR3 is 15 residues. V was trimmed by 0 bases and J by 1 base, leaving 7 bases between them. CDR1 is ENHRY, CDR2 SYGVKD, per germline. DNA for the CDR3: TGTGCCATCAGTGAGTCGGGGGGAAGCAATCAGCCCCAGCATTTT. Amino acids: CAISESGGSNQPQHF.

V gene TRBV5-1 combines with J gene TRBJ2-5; D is perhaps TRBD1 (6 bases). CDR1 is SGHRS, CDR2 YFSETQ, per germline. This CDR3 has 15 residues. Trimming pared 0 bases from V and 4 bases from J, leaving 13 bases between. As DNA, the CDR3 is TGCGCCAGCAGCTTGGGGACAGTAGGGTTAGAGACCCAGTACTTC. Its translation is CASSLGTVGLETQYF.